This T cell receptor beta chain was identified during a study of neurological immune-mediated disorders. MiXCR was run by TCRdb on the 5' RACE reads, yielding one entry per CDR3 protein. The repertoire has 49,000 or so distinct CDR3 sequences, 15% to 20% of them found once; the top ten carry roughly 4%. Germline values: CDR1 SGHTA, CDR2 FQGNSA. J was trimmed by 5 bases and V by 3 bases; bases with no gene match: 5. The CDR3 spans 15 residues. Study-level findings and limits: None of the CDR3 amino acid sequences of expanded clones recurred across subjects, suggesting private repertoires in all groups.

This clonotype has a count of ten or more. Its matching antigen is unknown. V is TRBV7-2 and J is TRBJ2-5, with 11 nucleotides matching TRBD2. This clonotype originated in a man aged 60 to 69 in good health. Sequencing was carried out using PBMCs. This chain's CDR3 is CASSLDSGGGETQYF. The CDR3 DNA follows: TGTGCCAGCAGCTTGGATAGCGGGGGGGGGGAGACCCAGTACTTC.